This T cell receptor beta chain was documented in a study of blood T cell repertoires in COVID-19. For the study at large: Sample material is recorded as cDNA or gDNA derived from T cells, B-cell-depleted T cells, or PBMCs.

The assay was immunoSEQ multiplex PCR, and TCRdb's table has in-frame clones only and misses some. The table records around 200,000 clones, 87% of them present only once. The source is a woman between 18 and 29 years old who had recovered from COVID-19. The sample comprised peripheral blood.

In nucleotides, the CDR3 is TGTGCCAGCAGCGCGGGGACTTACCAAGAGACCCAGTACTTC. It specifies CASSAGTYQETQYF. The V and J genes are TRBV9 and TRBJ2-5, with a possible D match to TRBD2 (6 bases). V lost 3 bases to trimming and J lost 0 bases, with 9 bases between them. CDR3 length equals 14 residues. The germline V gene has CDR1 SGDLS and CDR2 YYNGEE.